Below are 21 T cell receptor beta chains sequenced from a single sample in a study of cytomegalovirus exposure and HLA in healthy donors. Use of 60 Vbeta and 13 Jbeta primers characterized the PCR. Some clones are missing from TCRdb's copy, which holds only in-frame ones; the method was immunoSEQ multiplex PCR. The profile shows roughly 110,000 clones, more than 75% of them singletons. Material for sequencing was PBMCs. Source of these receptors: a woman aged 50 to 65 in good health and CMV-seropositive.

Regarding this clone: The junction departs from the called germline gene at one end, perhaps through a read error. The chain carries TRBV28 and TRBJ2-1; TRBD1 agrees at 8 bases. The germline V gene encodes CDR1 MDHEN and CDR2 SYDVKM. The CDR3 length is 16 residues. CDR3 sequence reads: CASSSIGQGRYSEQFF. CDR3 nucleotides: TGTGCCAGCAGTTCTATAGGACAGGGTAGGTACAGTGAGCAGTTCTTC.

This chain uses TRBV28 with TRBJ1-5; D remains ambiguous. This CDR3 is 13 amino acids long. The germline CDR1 and CDR2 sequences are MDHEN and SYDVKM. V was cut by 8 bases and J by 6 bases, with 14 bases left in between. CDR3 in amino acids: CASHPAGVQPQHF. CDR3 nucleotide sequence: TGTGCCAGCCACCCTGCCGGGGTTCAGCCCCAGCATTTT. The whole variable domain, filled in from reference TRBV28 and TRBJ1-5, reads DVKVTQSSRYLVKRTGEKVFLECVQDMDHENMFWYRQDPGLGLRLIYFSYDVKMKEKGDIPEGYSVSREKKERFSLILESASTNQTSMYLCASHPAGVQPQHFGDGTRLSIL.

V and J are TRBV4-2 and TRBJ2-3; 9 bases agree with TRBD2. This CDR3 region has 15 residues. V was pared by 4 bases and J by 4 bases, with 6 bases of the junction left unmatched. Germline V gene sequence: CDR1 LGHNA, CDR2 YNFKEQ. CDR3 sequence: CASSRASGEADTQYF. The CDR3 DNA reads as TGTGCCAGCAGCCGGGCTAGCGGGGAGGCAGATACGCAGTATTTT.

The chain couples TRBV5-1 to TRBJ1-2; D might be TRBD1 (5 bases). There are 15 residues in the CDR3. Germline CDR1 is SGHRS and CDR2 is YFSETQ. V was clipped by 0 bases and J by 0 bases, with 9 bases between them. The CDR3 coding sequence is TGCGCCAGCAGCTTGGAGGGGTCAGCTAACTATGGCTACACCTTC. Translation: CASSLEGSANYGYTF.

The chain uses TRBV6-5 and TRBJ1-1; 9 nucleotides line up with TRBD1. Germline loops: CDR1 MNHEY, CDR2 SVGAGI. V shed 6 bases, J shed 4 bases, and the junction held 6 bases outside the gene matches. The CDR3 has 14 amino acids. Here the CDR3 DNA reads TGTGCCAGCAGAATGACAGGGGGGTTCACTGAAGCTTTCTTT. This codes for CASRMTGGFTEAFF.

This clone appeared once. J is TRBJ2-7 and V is TRBV2; 8 bases map to TRBD1. The CDR3 runs to 17 residues. Germline V CDR1 and CDR2: SNHLY, FYNNEI. Trimming at V came to 2 bases and at J to 3 bases, leaving 12 bases not matched to a gene. The CDR3 bases are TGTGCCAGCAGTGAATTCCGGGGGTTCGACAGGGGCTACGAGCAGTACTTC. This sequence encodes CASSEFRGFDRGYEQYF.

This clone was seen many times. The chain is built from TRBV25-1 and TRBJ1-6; no reliable D call. This CDR3 spans 16 amino acids. V lost 6 bases and J lost 10, with 22 bases in between. The germline V gene has CDR1 MGHDK and CDR2 SYGVNS. The CDR3, as DNA: TGTGCCAGCAGGGCCCTAGAGCTTCAACTTACATCACCCCTCCACTTT. Translated, it gives CASRALELQLTSPLHF.

The chain is built from TRBV11-2 and TRBJ2-3, with 10 bases identical to TRBD1. The germline gives CDR1 SGHAT, CDR2 FQNNGV. J lost 4 bases, V lost 4 bases, and 2 bases had no gene match. The CDR3 consists of 14 residues. CDR3 residues: CASSSGQGADTQYF. For the CDR3, the DNA is TGTGCCAGCAGCTCCGGACAGGGGGCAGATACGCAGTATTTT.

This chain uses TRBV6-5 with TRBJ1-1; 7 bases agree with TRBD1. CDR3 length: 13 amino acids. Germline loops: CDR1 MNHEY, CDR2 SVGAGI. V gave up 10 bases and J gave up 3 bases; unmatched junction bases: 8. CDR3 in DNA: TGTGCCACCTACAGGGGAGAGGACACTGAAGCTTTCTTT. It translates to CATYRGEDTEAFF.

The gene calls are TRBV5-1 and TRBJ1-4, with D maybe TRBD1 (5 bases). V was trimmed by 2 bases and J by 8 bases, leaving 19 bases between them. The CDR3 covers 16 residues. Germline assignment: CDR1 SGHRS and CDR2 YFSETQ. The CDR3 region has the DNA TGCGCCAGCAGCTTAAATGGGGCGACTTGGGGCGAAAAACTGTTTTTT. Its protein is CASSLNGATWGEKLFF.

J is TRBJ2-1 and V is TRBV18, with TRBD1 identical over 9 bases. Trimming at V came to 3 bases and at J to 5 bases, leaving 11 bases not matched to a gene. Germline-derived CDR1 and CDR2 are KGHSH and LQKENI. This CDR3 has 17 residues. The CDR3 loop is CASSPVLGGQGDNEQFF. CDR3 DNA sequence: TGTGCCAGCTCACCCGTGCTTGGGGGACAGGGTGACAATGAGCAGTTCTTC.

The chain recombines TRBV5-1 with TRBJ2-1, with 7 bases lining up with TRBD1. The CDR3 length is 15 residues. Germline V lookup: CDR1 SGHRS, CDR2 YFSETQ. Unmatched junction bases numbered 4, after V lost 0 bases and J lost 4 bases. CDR3 sequence: CASSLEHRGYNEQFF. CDR3 in DNA: TGCGCCAGCAGCTTGGAGCACAGGGGTTACAATGAGCAGTTCTTC.

Remarks on this clone: One junction end does not reproduce the germline sequence, and a read error may be involved. The chain recombines TRBV29-1 with TRBJ2-3; 11 nucleotides match TRBD2. Germline-derived CDR1 and CDR2 are SQVTM and ANQGSEA. The CDR3 totals 12 residues. Here the CDR3 DNA reads TGCAGCGGTGAACTAGCGGGGGCCCTCCAGTATTTT. This encodes CSGELAGALQYF.

V is TRBV5-1 and J is TRBJ1-1, with no clear D. This CDR3 comprises 13 residues. Germline CDR1 and CDR2: SGHRS and YFSETQ. Trimming took off 2 bases at V and 0 bases at J, with 5 bases between the two ends. Here the CDR3 DNA reads TGCGCCAGCAGCTTCCAAATGAACACTGAAGCTTTCTTT. Translating gives CASSFQMNTEAFF.

This clone was detected only once. V usage is TRBV5-6 and J usage is TRBJ2-7, with 9 bases aligning to TRBD1. This CDR3 comprises 16 residues. With 4 bases clipped from V and 3 bases from J, the junction kept 11 bases outside the gene matches. CDR1 and CDR2 (germline): SGHDT, YYEEEE. The DNA of the CDR3 is TGTGCCAGCAGCGCGGCCCACCGGGACAGGGTCTACGAGCAGTACTTC. Encoded protein: CASSAAHRDRVYEQYF.

The chain employs TRBV7-9 and TRBJ1-1; TRBD1 agrees at 9 bases. The V segment lost 7 bases and the J segment 4 bases; nucleotides outside the gene matches: 7. The CDR3 has 14 amino acids. Germline V lookup: CDR1 SEHNR, CDR2 FQNEAQ (reference sequence). The CDR3 bases are TGTGCCAGCAAAGGACAGGGGCAAGTCACTGAAGCTTTCTTT. It yields the protein CASKGQGQVTEAFF.

The rearrangement uses TRBV30 and TRBJ1-6, with D unresolved. The CDR3 spans 17 residues. The V end was cut by 5 bases, the J end by 6 bases, with 23 bases between. Germline CDR1 and CDR2: GTSNPN and SVGIG (reference sequence). CDR3 loop: CAWALMVFSRGNSPLHF. DNA of the CDR3: TGTGCCTGGGCCCTTATGGTCTTCTCCCGGGGTAATTCACCCCTCCACTTT.

This clone has more than one count but fewer than ten. A far larger clone is off by one base, so a read error is likely. The chain recombines TRBV5-6 with TRBJ1-1; D remains unclear. This CDR3 is built from 13 residues. Per germline, CDR1 SGHDT and CDR2 YYEEEE. Trimming took 4 bases from V and 7 from J, leaving 14 bases between them. This CDR3 reads CASSPSSGNEAFF. CDR3 bases: TGTGCCAGCAGCCCCTCGTCGGGAAATGAAGCTTTCTTT.

The V gene is TRBV7-8, the J gene TRBJ2-7; D is ambiguous. Trimming cost V 5 bases and J 0 bases, with 17 bases left between them. The germline V gene encodes CDR1 SGHVS and CDR2 FQNEAQ. CDR3 length: 16 amino acids. CDR3 protein: CASSDPGFLSSYEQYF. In DNA form, the CDR3 reads TGTGCCAGCAGCGACCCAGGATTCCTGAGCTCCTACGAGCAGTACTTC.

This chain joins TRBV4-1 and TRBJ2-5, with D tentatively TRBD1 (6 bases). Per germline, CDR1 MGHRA and CDR2 YSYEKL. This CDR3 has 13 residues. Trimming removed 0 bases at V and 4 bases at J, with 6 bases between. The CDR3 coding sequence is TGCGCCAGCAGCCAAGAGACAGGAGAGACCCAGTACTTC. This codes for CASSQETGETQYF.

The chain carries TRBV4-1 and TRBJ1-5; no clear D. This CDR3 is built from 15 residues. CDR1 and CDR2 from the germline V gene are MGHRA and YSYEKL. The ends were cut back, 0 bases at V and 4 bases at J, with 10 bases in the middle. The CDR3 sequence is CASSQEFGRNQPQHF. The CDR3 DNA sequence: TGCGCCAGCAGCCAAGAATTCGGGAGAAATCAGCCCCAGCATTTT.